This T cell receptor beta chain was identified in a study of blood T cell repertoires in COVID-19 (dated by TCRdb to 2018 to 2021). Turning to the overall study: Samples from collaborators originated in the United States, Italy and Spain and spanned both the acute and convalescent phases of COVID-19. A de-identified subject ID, COVID-19 status, age in years and sex were almost always included in the sample metadata. The material from the prospective study consisted of cDNA or gDNA derived from T cells, B-cell-depleted T cells, or PBMCs. The samples were drawn from the first 160 participants of the ongoing ImmuneRACE study and from 1,254 subjects provided by 6 global collaborators. HLA class I and class II types, where available, came from metadata supplied by the sample provider rather than from assay-based typing. The repertoires were released in a freely available public database meant as a resource for research on the immune response to SARS-CoV-2. Deeply sampled blood TCRbeta repertoires from subjects exposed to, actively infected with, or recovered from COVID-19 were included in the dataset. General conclusions and limits of the study: How much clinical and demographic metadata was included differed by source and by participant, and the metadata was provided uncurated.

A note on this clone: It lacks a known antigen. Base qualities are not at hand, and no much larger clone is one base apart.

TCRbeta CDR3 regions were amplified from genomic DNA using the immunoSEQ Assay, a bias-controlled multiplex PCR. Per the source publication's procedure: The number of nucleated cells in each sample was estimated from the amplification of reference gene primers within the assay. Sequence reads were collapsed and filtered to measure the absolute abundance of every unique TCRbeta CDR3 rearrangement. For each sample, productive Simpson clonality was calculated as the square root of Simpson's diversity index across productive rearrangements. TCRdb provides this immuneACCESS table in a form limited to in-frame rearrangements. Some clones are lacking; in checked studies, under half of them reflect an unresolved V gene, and why the rest are absent is not known. That table is the source of V, J and clone size, and D and trimming were worked out from the DNA. The sample records around 450,000 clones, roughly 91% of which are singletons. Roughly 0.66% of the sample is taken by the ten largest.

Participants in the prospective study were aged roughly 18 to 89 years, lived in about two dozen United States geographic areas, and enrolled through a virtual design. Cohort assignment in the prospective study relied on participant-reported clinical history from a screening survey and a study questionnaire. Recovered participants in ImmuneRACE Cohort 3 were defined as having two consecutive negative NP/OP PCR tests, clearance from a healthcare professional, or resolution of symptoms. In the prospective study, whole blood, serum and a nasopharyngeal or oropharyngeal swab were collected from each participant by mobile phlebotomists. Additional blood draws and questionnaires over an approximately two-month period could optionally be provided by prospective study participants. Before DNA extraction, prospective study blood samples were shipped either frozen or at room temperature. For CDR1 and CDR2, the germline V gene (reference sequence) lists SGHNT and YYREEE. The CDR3 goes from the cysteine to the phenylalanine over 13 residues. Here the CDR3 DNA is all that survives: 39 bases in frame from base 1. Relative to germline, V is missing 4 bases and J is missing 6 bases, with 7 bases of the junction outside any gene match.

The chain is made from TRBV5-4 and TRBJ2-7, with 7 bases aligning to TRBD1. Sequencing was done on a sample of PBMCs or T cells enriched from blood (not recorded which). The sequence was obtained from a man in his late teens or twenties who had recovered from COVID-19. The CDR3: CASSRDRVGEQYF. The bases read TGTGCCAGCAGCCGTGACAGGGTCGGCGAGCAGTACTTC.